These T cell receptor beta chains were read from a single sample in a study of naive and memory T cell subsets. TCRdb reprocessed the UMI-ligation and nested PCR reads via MiXCR and lists one record per CDR3 protein. The sample holds about 90,000 distinct CDR3 sequences, about 11% seen once. The sequencing sample was made of naive CD4+ T cells from blood. All receptors come from a human donor in good health. Each CDR3 is given with its conserved first and last residue. A D gene is named only where the DNA matches it firmly. Only part of the rows carry a size: once, few, many, or a class if the clone is expanded.

D gene: NA
clone size: NA
J gene: TRBJ2-7
V gene: TRBV14
CDR3 protein: CASSQDLTRNYEQYF
CDR3 DNA: TGTGCCAGCAGCCAGGACTTGACTAGGAACTACGAGCAGTACTTC

D gene: NA
clone size: many
J gene: TRBJ2-3
V gene: TRBV29-1
CDR3 protein: CSVVLHDTQYF
CDR3 DNA: TGCAGCGTTGTCCTTCATGATACGCAGTATTTT

D gene: NA
clone size: few
J gene: TRBJ2-7
V gene: TRBV6-2/TRBV6-3
CDR3 protein: CASKRGSYEQYF
CDR3 DNA: TGTGCCAGCAAGAGGGGCTCCTACGAGCAGTACTTC

D gene: TRBD2
clone size: NA
J gene: TRBJ2-7
V gene: TRBV10-3
CDR3 protein: CAISKFGGNDEQYF
CDR3 DNA: TGTGCCATCAGTAAGTTCGGGGGGAACGACGAGCAGTACTTC

D gene: NA
clone size: NA
J gene: TRBJ1-2
V gene: TRBV19
CDR3 protein: CASRGTVEVNGYTF
CDR3 DNA: TGTGCCAGTAGAGGGACTGTTGAAGTAAATGGCTACACCTTC

D gene: TRBD1
clone size: many
J gene: TRBJ1-5
V gene: TRBV6-5
CDR3 protein: CASSSRQGGQPQHF
CDR3 DNA: TGTGCCAGCAGTTCCCGACAGGGTGGACAGCCCCAGCATTTT

D gene: NA
clone size: NA
J gene: TRBJ2-3
V gene: TRBV11-3
CDR3 protein: CASSSKIADTQYF
CDR3 DNA: TGTGCCAGCAGCTCGAAGATTGCAGATACGCAGTATTTT

D gene: NA
clone size: NA
J gene: TRBJ2-6
V gene: TRBV4-1
CDR3 protein: CASSQEFQAGANVLTF
CDR3 DNA: TGCGCCAGCAGCCAAGAATTCCAGGCTGGGGCCAACGTCCTGACTTTC

D gene: NA
clone size: NA
J gene: TRBJ2-4
V gene: TRBV11-2
CDR3 protein: CASRHLAKNIQYF
CDR3 DNA: TGTGCCAGCCGACACCTAGCCAAAAACATTCAGTACTTC

D gene: NA
clone size: NA
J gene: TRBJ1-5
V gene: TRBV7-9
CDR3 protein: CASSLGYNNQPQHF
CDR3 DNA: TGTGCCAGCAGCTTAGGGTACAACAATCAGCCCCAGCATTTT

D gene: NA
clone size: NA
J gene: TRBJ1-1
V gene: TRBV20-1
CDR3 protein: CSARDLRGMNTEAFF
CDR3 DNA: TGCAGTGCTAGAGATCTCCGGGGCATGAACACTGAAGCTTTCTTT

D gene: NA
clone size: few
J gene: TRBJ2-5
V gene: TRBV5-1
CDR3 protein: CASSIKETQYF
CDR3 DNA: TGCGCCAGCAGCATAAAAGAGACCCAGTACTTC

D gene: NA
clone size: few
J gene: TRBJ1-4
V gene: TRBV7-6
CDR3 protein: CASSLKLPGRSNEKLFF
CDR3 DNA: TGTGCCAGCAGCTTAAAGCTCCCAGGGCGAAGTAATGAAAAACTGTTTTTT

D gene: NA
clone size: NA
J gene: TRBJ2-3
V gene: TRBV7-2
CDR3 protein: CASSLRKGGFTDTQYF
CDR3 DNA: TGTGCCAGCAGCCTAAGAAAGGGGGGATTCACAGATACGCAGTATTTT

D gene: NA
clone size: many
J gene: TRBJ2-3
V gene: TRBV18
CDR3 protein: CASSPRAADTQYF
CDR3 DNA: TGTGCCAGCTCACCCCGGGCGGCAGATACGCAGTATTTT

D gene: NA
clone size: many
J gene: TRBJ2-1
V gene: TRBV20-1
CDR3 protein: CSASRGSEQFF
CDR3 DNA: TGCAGTGCTAGCAGGGGTTCTGAGCAGTTCTTC

D gene: TRBD1
clone size: NA
J gene: TRBJ2-2
V gene: TRBV6-2/TRBV6-3
CDR3 protein: CASSYPRQGTQVGELFF
CDR3 DNA: TGTGCCAGCAGTTACCCCAGACAGGGGACCCAGGTTGGGGAGCTGTTTTTT

D gene: TRBD2
clone size: many
J gene: TRBJ2-7
V gene: TRBV7-2
CDR3 protein: CASSSGGGLPSSSYEQYF
CDR3 DNA: TGTGCCAGCAGCTCTGGGGGGGGTCTCCCCTCTAGCTCCTACGAGCAGTACTTC

D gene: NA
clone size: many
J gene: TRBJ2-3
V gene: TRBV14
CDR3 protein: CASSQGPDTQYF
CDR3 DNA: TGTGCCAGCAGCCAAGGCCCAGATACGCAGTATTTT

D gene: TRBD2
clone size: few
J gene: TRBJ2-1
V gene: TRBV10-3
CDR3 protein: CAISEFGLVQFF
CDR3 DNA: TGTGCCATCAGTGAGTTCGGACTAGTCCAGTTCTTC

D gene: NA
clone size: few
J gene: TRBJ2-5
V gene: TRBV10-2
CDR3 protein: CASSVERATQETQYF
CDR3 DNA: TGCGCCAGCAGTGTCGAGCGGGCCACCCAAGAGACCCAGTACTTC

D gene: NA
clone size: once
J gene: TRBJ2-5
V gene: TRBV6-2/TRBV6-3
CDR3 protein: CASSYSNRKTQYF
CDR3 DNA: TGTGCCAGCAGTTACTCGAATAGGAAGACCCAGTACTTC

D gene: NA
clone size: NA
J gene: TRBJ2-2
V gene: TRBV6-2/TRBV6-3
CDR3 protein: CASSPLTPRARTTGELFF
CDR3 DNA: TGTGCCAGCAGTCCTCTTACTCCCCGGGCCAGAACCACCGGGGAGCTGTTTTTT

D gene: NA
clone size: few
J gene: TRBJ1-4
V gene: TRBV7-2
CDR3 protein: CASSLNQAATNEKLFF
CDR3 DNA: TGTGCCAGCAGCTTAAATCAGGCGGCAACTAATGAAAAACTGTTTTTT

D gene: NA
clone size: NA
J gene: TRBJ1-4
V gene: TRBV6-5
CDR3 protein: CASSRTDEKLFF
CDR3 DNA: TGTGCCAGCAGCCGGACGGATGAAAAACTGTTTTTT

D gene: TRBD1
clone size: NA
J gene: TRBJ2-6
V gene: TRBV6-2/TRBV6-3
CDR3 protein: CAKQGSSGANVLTF
CDR3 DNA: TGTGCCAAACAGGGGAGCTCTGGGGCCAACGTCCTGACTTTC

D gene: NA
clone size: NA
J gene: TRBJ1-1
V gene: TRBV12-3/TRBV12-4
CDR3 protein: CASSLDLGTEAFF
CDR3 DNA: TGTGCCAGCAGTTTGGACTTGGGCACTGAAGCTTTCTTT

D gene: TRBD2
clone size: many
J gene: TRBJ2-1
V gene: TRBV10-3
CDR3 protein: CAISEPRGLAGNGEQFF
CDR3 DNA: TGTGCCATCAGTGAGCCCCGCGGTCTAGCGGGGAATGGTGAGCAGTTCTTC

D gene: TRBD2
clone size: few
J gene: TRBJ2-3
V gene: TRBV28
CDR3 protein: CASTFGLAGGTDTQYF
CDR3 DNA: TGTGCCAGCACCTTCGGACTAGCGGGGGGCACAGATACGCAGTATTTT

D gene: TRBD1
clone size: few
J gene: TRBJ2-5
V gene: TRBV30
CDR3 protein: CARSDRGIQETQYF
CDR3 DNA: TGTGCCCGATCAGACAGGGGGATCCAAGAGACCCAGTACTTC

D gene: TRBD2
clone size: few
J gene: TRBJ2-7
V gene: TRBV12-5
CDR3 protein: CASGLVLSGSFTSHEQYF
CDR3 DNA: TGTGCTAGTGGTTTGGTACTTAGCGGGAGCTTCACCTCCCACGAGCAGTACTTC

D gene: NA
clone size: NA
J gene: TRBJ2-1
V gene: TRBV6-5
CDR3 protein: CASAKKTGPGGLDEQFF
CDR3 DNA: TGTGCCAGTGCCAAAAAAACAGGACCCGGAGGGTTAGATGAGCAGTTCTTC

D gene: NA
clone size: few
J gene: TRBJ2-7
V gene: TRBV20-1
CDR3 protein: CSARGRRWSYEQYF
CDR3 DNA: TGCAGTGCCAGGGGAAGGCGTTGGTCCTACGAGCAGTACTTC

D gene: TRBD1
clone size: many
J gene: TRBJ2-1
V gene: TRBV20-1
CDR3 protein: CSARDGFGGQGHNEQFF
CDR3 DNA: TGCAGTGCTAGAGATGGATTCGGGGGACAGGGTCACAATGAGCAGTTCTTC

D gene: NA
clone size: NA
J gene: TRBJ2-5
V gene: TRBV6-2/TRBV6-3
CDR3 protein: CASSYVRSETQYF
CDR3 DNA: TGTGCCAGCAGCTACGTACGATCGGAGACCCAGTACTTC

D gene: TRBD2
clone size: many
J gene: TRBJ2-7
V gene: TRBV4-2
CDR3 protein: CASSQELAGPYEQYF
CDR3 DNA: TGTGCCAGCAGCCAAGAGCTAGCGGGACCCTACGAGCAGTACTTC

D gene: NA
clone size: NA
J gene: TRBJ1-1
V gene: TRBV6-2/TRBV6-3
CDR3 protein: CASTVGVHEAFF
CDR3 DNA: TGTGCCAGCACGGTGGGGGTCCATGAAGCTTTCTTT

D gene: NA
clone size: many
J gene: TRBJ2-3
V gene: TRBV4-2
CDR3 protein: CASSQDRGRINTDTQYF
CDR3 DNA: TGTGCCAGCAGCCAAGATCGGGGCAGAATAAACACAGATACGCAGTATTTT

D gene: NA
clone size: NA
J gene: TRBJ2-2
V gene: TRBV28
CDR3 protein: CASGPGRTNTGELFF
CDR3 DNA: TGTGCCAGCGGTCCGGGGCGAACGAACACCGGGGAGCTGTTTTTT

D gene: NA
clone size: NA
J gene: TRBJ2-5
V gene: TRBV15
CDR3 protein: CATSRDRAEETQYF
CDR3 DNA: TGTGCCACCAGCAGAGATCGGGCGGAAGAGACCCAGTACTTC

D gene: NA
clone size: few
J gene: TRBJ2-1
V gene: TRBV14
CDR3 protein: CASSPGSSYNEQFF
CDR3 DNA: TGTGCCAGCAGCCCGGGTTCTTCCTACAATGAGCAGTTCTTC